Presented here are 20 T cell receptor beta chains from one specimen sequenced in a study of CD8+CD57+ T cells in acquired aplastic anemia. Using genomic DNA as the template, TCR beta VDJ and CDR3 profiling was carried out. TCRdb re-called the reads with MiXCR, one entry per CDR3 protein. The sample records 400,000 to 450,000 distinct CDR3 sequences, about 70% being singletons. Input material: sorted CD4+, CD8+, or CD8+CD57+ T cells (not recorded which) from PBMCs. The receptors originated from a human donor in good health, serving as a control.

The sample holds many counts of this clonotype. The chain has TRBV2 and TRBJ1-5; 8 bases agree with TRBD1. Trimming at V came to 6 bases and at J to 9 bases, leaving 10 bases not matched to a gene. This CDR3 is 14 amino acids long. Germline CDR1 is SNHLY and CDR2 is FYNNEI. CDR3 in DNA: TGTGCCAGCAGCTCCGACAGGGGCCACCTGCCCCAGCATTTT. Translated: CASSSDRGHLPQHF.

The V call is TRBV20-1, the J call TRBJ1-1; 7 positions match TRBD1. The CDR3 totals 13 residues. Losses at the gene ends were 3 bases for V and 8 bases for J; bases not matched to a gene: 9. Per germline, CDR1 DFQATT and CDR2 SNEGSKA (reference sequence). CDR3 nucleotides: TGCAGTGCTAGTCGACAGGTGGACAGGGAAGCTTTCTTT. Amino acid sequence: CSASRQVDREAFF.

This chain connects TRBV7-9 to TRBJ2-7; either TRBD1 or TRBD2 may supply D (5 bases each). CDR1 and CDR2 (germline): SEHNR, FQNEAQ (reference sequence). The V gene lost 1 base and the J gene lost 12 bases, with 16 bases spanning the gap. The CDR3 consists of 13 residues. The CDR3 spells CASSLGRGVRPYF. CDR3 coding DNA: TGTGCCAGCAGCTTAGGGAGAGGGGTCCGGCCGTACTTC.

The rearrangement joins TRBV2 to TRBJ2-5, with D possibly being TRBD1 or TRBD2 (5 bases each). The tail of the sequence fits TRBJ2-1 better, so the J call may be wrong. The length of the CDR3 is 17 residues. The V gene's germline CDR1 is SNHLY and CDR2 FYNNEI. The CDR3 loop is CASSVLRDDHGQETQFF. CDR3 in DNA: TGTGCCAGCAGTGTTCTCAGGGACGATCATGGCCAAGAGACGCAGTTCTTC.

This clonotype appeared a few times. The J gene is TRBJ1-4, the V gene TRBV7-2; 7 bases agree with TRBD1. Germline CDR1 and CDR2: SGHTA and FQGNSA. This CDR3 contains 15 residues. With 4 bases clipped from V and 2 bases from J, the junction kept 4 bases outside the gene matches. CDR3 sequence: CASSSWDSTNEKLFF. As DNA, the CDR3 is TGTGCCAGCAGCTCCTGGGACAGCACTAATGAAAAACTGTTTTTT.

This clonotype was seen only a few times. The rearrangement uses TRBV12-3 or TRBV12-4 and TRBJ1-5, with D possibly matching TRBD1 (6 bases). The CDR3 spans 14 residues. V was clipped by 4 bases and J by 7 bases, with 14 bases between them. CDR3 sequence (DNA): TGTGCCAGCAGTTGGCAGGGGATTTGGCAGCCCCAGCATTTT. It translates to CASSWQGIWQPQHF.

Concerning this clonotype itself: Its ends do not fully match the called genes, so a read error is possible. The chain carries TRBV7-3 and TRBJ2-3; 7 bases align to TRBD1. Germline lookup yields CDR1 SGHTA and CDR2 FQGTGA. This CDR3 comprises 14 residues. CDR3: CATSAGTAPDTGPF. In DNA, the CDR3 is TGTGCCACCAGCGCAGGGACAGCTCCAGATACGGGGCCATTT.

This chain uses TRBV12-3 or TRBV12-4 with TRBJ2-1; D gene uncertain. The CDR3 length is 15 residues. V was cut by 6 bases and J by 0 bases, with 12 bases left in between. The chain's CDR3 is CASSPDGSSYNEQFF. CDR3 in DNA: TGTGCCAGCAGCCCAGACGGCAGCTCCTACAATGAGCAGTTCTTC.

This clonotype was detected many times. This rearrangement joins TRBV4-3 to TRBJ2-5; D not certain. Deletions cut 0 bases from V and 4 bases from J, with 9 bases between. The CDR3 covers 14 residues. Germline V gene lookup returns CDR1 LGHNA and CDR2 YSLEER. CDR3 bases: TGCGCCAGCAGCCAAGATACAGAAGGAGAGACCCAGTACTTC. It specifies CASSQDTEGETQYF.

The V call is TRBV20-1, the J call TRBJ2-3, with 10 bases fitting TRBD2. V gave up 3 bases and J gave up 3 bases; unmatched junction bases: 9. CDR3 size: 16 residues. The V gene's germline CDR1 is DFQATT and CDR2 SNEGSKA (reference sequence). The CDR3 nucleotides read TGCAGTGCTAGCGTCTTAGCGGGAGGTGGGACAGATACGCAGTATTTT. Translated: CSASVLAGGGTDTQYF.

Comments on this clonotype: The CDR3 does not close with the conserved phenylalanine or tryptophan, likely indicating a read error. The DNA is omitted, as the CDR3 cannot be located on it reliably, and the CDR3 follows TCRdb's listing. The rearrangement uses TRBV7-2 and TRBJ1-5; the DNA was not compared with TRBD1, the D call given in the table. The CDR3 contains 13 residues when both ends are counted. Germline V gene lookup returns CDR1 SGHTA and CDR2 FQGNSA. The CDR3 region is CASSLWGGQEENQ.

The rearrangement uses TRBV7-6 and TRBJ1-1; no clear D. Deletions cut 11 bases from V and 0 bases from J, with 13 bases between. From germline, CDR1 is SGHVS and CDR2 FNYEAQ. The CDR3 is made up of 13 amino acids. CDR3 sequence reads: CASTVGMNTEAFF. Here the CDR3 DNA reads TGTGCCTCTACCGTGGGAATGAACACTGAAGCTTTCTTT.

About this clonotype itself: Germline is not matched at one junction end, which may reflect a read error. DNA for the CDR3: TGTGCCAGCAGCCCTTGGACTGGCGAGGACGTTGTTGACATTCAGTACTTC. Amino acids: CASSPWTGEDVVDIQYF. The J gene is TRBJ2-4, the V gene TRBV10-1; possibly TRBD2 for D (5 bases). Germline V lookup: CDR1 WNHNN, CDR2 SYGVQD (reference sequence). This CDR3 is 17 amino acids long.

The table lists this clonotype with many counts. The rearrangement joins TRBV29-1 to TRBJ1-2; D unresolved. This CDR3 comprises 12 residues. From germline, CDR1 is SQVTM and CDR2 ANQGSEA. The V and J ends lost 7 bases and 4 bases respectively, with 13 bases between them. The chain's CDR3 is CSAHSRSYGYTF. CDR3 bases: TGCAGCGCCCATTCCAGGAGCTATGGCTACACCTTC. The complete variable domain, with remaining parts taken from reference TRBV29-1 and TRBJ1-2, reads SAVISQKPSRDICQRGTSLTIQCQVDSQVTMMFWYRQQPGQSLTLIATANQGSEATYESGFVIDKFPISRPNLTFSTLTVSNMSPEDSSIYLCSAHSRSYGYTFGSGTRLTVV.

This chain joins TRBV7-2 and TRBJ1-4; D ambiguous. V dropped 6 bases and J dropped 0 bases, with 8 bases sitting between them. CDR3 length: 14 amino acids. CDR1 and CDR2 (germline): SGHTA, FQGNSA. CDR3 in DNA: TGTGCCAGCAGAGTAGGTGCAACTAATGAAAAACTGTTTTTT. Its protein is CASRVGATNEKLFF.

The CDR3 nucleotides read TGTGCCAGCAGTGGGTGGGGTGACAATCAGCCCCAGCATTTT. Translating gives CASSGWGDNQPQHF. The chain is built from TRBV6-6 and TRBJ1-5; D is unclear. V gave up 5 bases and J gave up 3 bases, with 11 bases separating them. The CDR3 sequence is 14 residues long. In germline, CDR1 is MNHNY, CDR2 SVGAGI (reference sequence).

The chain uses TRBV5-8 and TRBJ2-5; the D is unclear. This CDR3 contains 16 residues. Germline CDR1 reads SGHTS; CDR2 reads YDEGEE. The germline V and J ends were trimmed by 0 bases and 5 bases, with 17 bases remaining between them. The CDR3 nucleotides read TGTGCCAGCAGCTTGGTAGGTTCGGGTGGGGTGGAGACCCAGTACTTC. Protein product: CASSLVGSGGVETQYF.

As regards this clonotype: A much larger clone differs by one base, so this may be a read error. The chain joins TRBV3-1 to TRBJ2-6, with D possibly TRBD1 on 6 matching bases. The length of the CDR3 is 17 residues. CDR1 LGHDT and CDR2 YNNKEL come from the germline V gene (reference sequence). Written as DNA, the CDR3 is TGTGCCAGCGGCCAGATGTCAGGGGTGTCTGGGGCCAACGTCCTGACTTTC. Translating gives CASGQMSGVSGANVLTF.

This clonotype was counted between two and nine times. This rearrangement joins TRBV10-3 to TRBJ2-5, with 7 bases identical to TRBD1. With 1 base clipped from V and 3 bases from J, the junction kept 8 bases outside the gene matches. Germline values: CDR1 ENHRY, CDR2 SYGVKD. The CDR3 has 16 residues. Here the CDR3 reads CAISEFGEQGKETQYF. CDR3 coding DNA: TGTGCCATCAGTGAGTTTGGGGAACAGGGGAAAGAGACCCAGTACTTC.

In its sample, this clonotype was seen many times. This chain connects TRBV6-2 or TRBV6-3 to TRBJ2-3, with unresolved D. Germline V CDR1 and CDR2: MNHEY, SVGEGT. This CDR3 contains 11 residues. Trimming removed 8 bases from V and 2 bases from J, with 5 bases in between. Written as DNA, the CDR3 is TGTGCCAGCGGATTCACAGATACGCAGTATTTT. Its translation is CASGFTDTQYF.